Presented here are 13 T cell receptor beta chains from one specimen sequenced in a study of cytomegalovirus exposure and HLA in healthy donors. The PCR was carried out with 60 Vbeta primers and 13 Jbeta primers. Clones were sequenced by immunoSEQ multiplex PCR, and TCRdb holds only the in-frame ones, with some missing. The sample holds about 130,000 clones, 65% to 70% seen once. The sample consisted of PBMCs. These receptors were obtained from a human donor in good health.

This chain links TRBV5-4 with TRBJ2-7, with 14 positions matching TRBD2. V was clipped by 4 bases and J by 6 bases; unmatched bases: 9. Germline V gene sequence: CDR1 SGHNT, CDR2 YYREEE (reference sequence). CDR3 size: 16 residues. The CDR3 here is CASSLGLAGGGGEQYF. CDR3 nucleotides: TGTGCCAGCAGCCTCGGACTAGCGGGAGGAGGAGGCGAGCAGTACTTC.

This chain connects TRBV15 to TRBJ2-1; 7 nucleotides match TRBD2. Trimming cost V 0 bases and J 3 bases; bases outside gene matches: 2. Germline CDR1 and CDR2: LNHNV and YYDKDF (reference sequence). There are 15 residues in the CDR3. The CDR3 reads CATSRDGGSYNEQFF. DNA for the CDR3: TGTGCCACCAGCAGAGATGGCGGGAGCTACAATGAGCAGTTCTTC.

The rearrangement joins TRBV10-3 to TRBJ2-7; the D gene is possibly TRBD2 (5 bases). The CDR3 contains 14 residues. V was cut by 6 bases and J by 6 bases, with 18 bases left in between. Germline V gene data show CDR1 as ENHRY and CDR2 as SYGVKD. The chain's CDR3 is CAISLSNGVPEQYF. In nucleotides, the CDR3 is TGTGCCATCAGCCTCTCAAACGGGGTCCCCGAGCAGTACTTC.

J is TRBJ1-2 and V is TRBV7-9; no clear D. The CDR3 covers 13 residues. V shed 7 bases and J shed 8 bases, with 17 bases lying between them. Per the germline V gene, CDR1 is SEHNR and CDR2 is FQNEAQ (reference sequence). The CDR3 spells CASITVLGEGYTF. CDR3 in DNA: TGTGCCAGCATCACGGTTCTCGGGGAAGGCTACACCTTC.

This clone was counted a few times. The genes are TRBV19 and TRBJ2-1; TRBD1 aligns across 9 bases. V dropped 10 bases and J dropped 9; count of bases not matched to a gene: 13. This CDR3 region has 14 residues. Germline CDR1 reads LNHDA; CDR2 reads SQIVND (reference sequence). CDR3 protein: CATRTYTGGGEQFF. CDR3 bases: TGTGCCACCCGGACGTACACAGGGGGCGGTGAGCAGTTCTTC. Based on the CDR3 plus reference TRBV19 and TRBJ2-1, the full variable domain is DGGITQSPKYLFRKEGQNVTLSCEQNLNHDAMYWYRQDPGQGLRLIYYSQIVNDFQKGDIAEGYSVSREKKESFPLTVTSAQKNPTAFYLCATRTYTGGGEQFFGPGTRLTVL.

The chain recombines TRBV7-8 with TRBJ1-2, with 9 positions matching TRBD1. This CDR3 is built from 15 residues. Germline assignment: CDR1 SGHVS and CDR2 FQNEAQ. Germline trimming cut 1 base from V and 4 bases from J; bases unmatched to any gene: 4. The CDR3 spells CASSLGGQGGYGYTF. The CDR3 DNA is TGTGCCAGCAGCTTAGGGGGACAGGGAGGCTATGGCTACACCTTC.

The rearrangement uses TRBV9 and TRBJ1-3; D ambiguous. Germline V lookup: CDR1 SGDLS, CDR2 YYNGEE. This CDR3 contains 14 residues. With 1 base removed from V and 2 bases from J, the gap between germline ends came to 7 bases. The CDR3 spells CASSVLSAGNTIYF. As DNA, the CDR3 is TGTGCCAGCAGCGTATTGAGTGCTGGAAACACCATATATTTT.

The CDR3 loop reads CASTRDSYEQYF. The CDR3 region has the DNA TGTGCCAGTACCCGGGACAGCTACGAGCAGTACTTC. This chain connects TRBV2 to TRBJ2-7, with TRBD1 matching over 7 bases. Unmatched junction bases numbered 5, after V lost 9 bases and J lost 3 bases. There are 12 residues in the CDR3. Germline loops: CDR1 SNHLY, CDR2 FYNNEI. Full variable domain (outside the CDR3, taken from reference TRBV2 and TRBJ2-7): EPEVTQTPSHQVTQMGQEVILRCVPISNHLYFYWYRQILGQKVEFLVSFYNNEISEKSEIFDDQFSVERPDGSNFTLKIRSTKLEDSAMYFCASTRDSYEQYFGPGTRLTVT.

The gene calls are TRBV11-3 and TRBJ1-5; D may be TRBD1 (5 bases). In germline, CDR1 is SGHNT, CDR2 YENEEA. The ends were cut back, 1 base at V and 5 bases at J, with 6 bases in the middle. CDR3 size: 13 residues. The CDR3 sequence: CASSLGGDQPQHF. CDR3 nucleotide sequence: TGTGCCAGCAGCTTAGGGGGCGATCAGCCCCAGCATTTT.

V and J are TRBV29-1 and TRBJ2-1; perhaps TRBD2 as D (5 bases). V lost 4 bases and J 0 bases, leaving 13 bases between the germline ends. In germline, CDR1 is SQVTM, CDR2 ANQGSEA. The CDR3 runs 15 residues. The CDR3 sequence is CSVVWKGSSYNEQFF. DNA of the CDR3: TGCAGCGTTGTTTGGAAAGGGAGCTCCTACAATGAGCAGTTCTTC.

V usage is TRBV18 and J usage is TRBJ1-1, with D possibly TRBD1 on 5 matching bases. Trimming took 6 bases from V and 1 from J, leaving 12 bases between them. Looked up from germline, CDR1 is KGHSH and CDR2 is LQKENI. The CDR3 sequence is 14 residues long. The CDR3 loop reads CASSPGRGNTEAFF. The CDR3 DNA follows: TGTGCCAGCTCCCCCGGGAGGGGGAACACTGAAGCTTTCTTT.

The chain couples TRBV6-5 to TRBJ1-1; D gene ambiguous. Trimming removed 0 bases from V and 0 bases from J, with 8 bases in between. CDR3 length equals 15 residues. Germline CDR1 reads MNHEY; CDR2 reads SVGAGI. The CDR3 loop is CASSYSVSVNTEAFF. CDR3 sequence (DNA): TGTGCCAGCAGTTACTCAGTTTCAGTGAACACTGAAGCTTTCTTT.

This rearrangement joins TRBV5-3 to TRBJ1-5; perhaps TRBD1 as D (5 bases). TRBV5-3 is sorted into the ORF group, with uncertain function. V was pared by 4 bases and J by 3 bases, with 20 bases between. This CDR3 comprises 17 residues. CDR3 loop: CARSMGPRRGLNQPQHF. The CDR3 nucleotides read TGTGCCAGAAGCATGGGACCGCGCAGAGGCCTCAATCAGCCCCAGCATTTT.